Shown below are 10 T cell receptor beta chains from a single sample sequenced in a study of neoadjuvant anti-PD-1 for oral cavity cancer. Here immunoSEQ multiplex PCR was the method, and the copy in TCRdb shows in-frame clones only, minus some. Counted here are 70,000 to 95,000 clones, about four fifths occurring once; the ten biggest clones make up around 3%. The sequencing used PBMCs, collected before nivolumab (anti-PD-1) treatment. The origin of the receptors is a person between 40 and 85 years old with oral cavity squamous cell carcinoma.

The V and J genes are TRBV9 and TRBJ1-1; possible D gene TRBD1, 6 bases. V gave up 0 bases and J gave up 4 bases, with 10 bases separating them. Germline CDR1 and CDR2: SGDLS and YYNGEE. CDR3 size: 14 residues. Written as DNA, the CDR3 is TGTGCCAGCAGCGTAGAGGACAGAACCACTGAAGCTTTCTTT. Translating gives CASSVEDRTTEAFF.

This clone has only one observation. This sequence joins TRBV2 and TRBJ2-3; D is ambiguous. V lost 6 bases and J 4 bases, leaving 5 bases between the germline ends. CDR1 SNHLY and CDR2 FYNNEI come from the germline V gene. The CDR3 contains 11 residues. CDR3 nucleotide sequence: TGTGCCAGCAGGCGCGCAGATACGCAGTATTTT. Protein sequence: CASRRADTQYF.

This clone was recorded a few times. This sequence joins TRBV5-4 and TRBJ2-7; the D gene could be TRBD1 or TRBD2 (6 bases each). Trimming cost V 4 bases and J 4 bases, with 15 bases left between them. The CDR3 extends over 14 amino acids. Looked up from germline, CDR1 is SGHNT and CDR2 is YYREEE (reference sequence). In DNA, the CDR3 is TGTGCCAGCAGCCCCGAGGGGGGCACTTACGAGCAGTACTTC. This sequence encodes CASSPEGGTYEQYF.

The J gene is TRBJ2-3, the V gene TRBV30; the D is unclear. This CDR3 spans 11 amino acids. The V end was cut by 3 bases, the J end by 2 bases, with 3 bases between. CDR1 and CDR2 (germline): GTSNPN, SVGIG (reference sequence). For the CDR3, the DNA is TGTGCCTGGAGCTACACAGATACGCAGTATTTT. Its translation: CAWSYTDTQYF. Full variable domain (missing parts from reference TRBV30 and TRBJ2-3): SQTIHQWPATLVQPVGSPLSLECTVEGTSNPNLYWYRQAAGRGLQLLFYSVGIGQISSEVPQNLSASRPQDRQFILSSKKLLLSDSGFYLCAWSYTDTQYFGPGTRLTVL.

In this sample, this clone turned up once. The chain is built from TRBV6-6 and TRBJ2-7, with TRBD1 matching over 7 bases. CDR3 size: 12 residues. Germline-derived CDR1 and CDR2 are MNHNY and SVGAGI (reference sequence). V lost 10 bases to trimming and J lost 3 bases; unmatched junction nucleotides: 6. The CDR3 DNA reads TGTGCCACAAGGGACAGTAGCTACGAGCAGTACTTC. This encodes CATRDSSYEQYF.

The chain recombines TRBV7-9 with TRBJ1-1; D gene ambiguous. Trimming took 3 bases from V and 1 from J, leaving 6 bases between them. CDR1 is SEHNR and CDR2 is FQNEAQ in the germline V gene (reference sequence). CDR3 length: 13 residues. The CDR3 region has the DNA TGTGCCAGCAGCTTTCTATCGAACACTGAAGCTTTCTTT. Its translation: CASSFLSNTEAFF.

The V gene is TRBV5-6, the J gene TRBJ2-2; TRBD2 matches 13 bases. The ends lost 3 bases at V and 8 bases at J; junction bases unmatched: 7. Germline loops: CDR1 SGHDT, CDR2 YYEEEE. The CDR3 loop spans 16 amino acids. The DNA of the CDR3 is TGTGCCAGCAGCTCACTAGCGGGAGGGCCGATTGGGGAGCTGTTTTTT. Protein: CASSSLAGGPIGELFF.

The chain's CDR3 is CASSLTGVYGETQYF. The CDR3 nucleotides are TGCGCCAGCAGCTTAACAGGGGTGTACGGAGAGACCCAGTACTTC. This chain connects TRBV5-1 to TRBJ2-5; 7 bases line up with TRBD1. The CDR3 is made up of 15 amino acids. Germline CDR1 and CDR2: SGHRS and YFSETQ. V trimming: 2 bases; J trimming: 4 bases; junction bases outside the gene matches: 8.

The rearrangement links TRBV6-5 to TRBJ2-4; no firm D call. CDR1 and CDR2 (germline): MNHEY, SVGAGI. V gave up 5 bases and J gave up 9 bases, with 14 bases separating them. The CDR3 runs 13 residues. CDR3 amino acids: CASSVSPVGIQYF. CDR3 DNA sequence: TGTGCCAGCAGTGTCTCCCCGGTGGGCATTCAGTACTTC.

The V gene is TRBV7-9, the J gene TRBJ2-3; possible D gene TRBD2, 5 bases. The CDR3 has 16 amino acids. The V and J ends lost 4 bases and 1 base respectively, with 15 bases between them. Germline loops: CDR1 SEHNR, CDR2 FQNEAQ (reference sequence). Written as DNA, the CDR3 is TGTGCCAGCAGCTCCCAGCCAGCGGTCCGCACAGATACGCAGTATTTT. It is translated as CASSSQPAVRTDTQYF.